The entry below gives a single T cell receptor (beta chain) sequence along with its context. The antigen remains unidentified. One junction end does not reproduce the germline sequence, and a read error may be involved. This sample stems from a study of CD8+ T cells in alopecia areata. About the research overall: Twice daily, treated patients received 5 to 10 mg of oral tofacitinib.

RNA was extracted and reverse transcribed into cDNA as the sequencing template. Using immunoSEQ multiplex PCR, the repertoire was profiled, and TCRdb retains in-frame clones only, with some absent. The data hold 150,000 to 200,000 clones, with 50% to 70% observed a single time. It was from alopecia areata patients that lesional scalp punch biopsies and peripheral blood were collected. CDR1 and CDR2 (germline): GTSNPN, SVGIG (reference sequence). The CDR3 totals 12 residues. Overall study findings and caveats: An increase in clonality over normal scalp was evident in lesional scalp, especially alopecia totalis/universalis.

This specimen consisted of CD4+ T cells sorted from blood, obtained at week 0. The chain couples TRBV30 to TRBJ1-2; no firm D call. The clonotype comes from a human donor with alopecia areata. The CDR3 spells CAWRVPLASGNF. CDR3 in DNA: TGTGCCTGGAGGGTCCCCCTTGCAAGTGGGAACTTC.